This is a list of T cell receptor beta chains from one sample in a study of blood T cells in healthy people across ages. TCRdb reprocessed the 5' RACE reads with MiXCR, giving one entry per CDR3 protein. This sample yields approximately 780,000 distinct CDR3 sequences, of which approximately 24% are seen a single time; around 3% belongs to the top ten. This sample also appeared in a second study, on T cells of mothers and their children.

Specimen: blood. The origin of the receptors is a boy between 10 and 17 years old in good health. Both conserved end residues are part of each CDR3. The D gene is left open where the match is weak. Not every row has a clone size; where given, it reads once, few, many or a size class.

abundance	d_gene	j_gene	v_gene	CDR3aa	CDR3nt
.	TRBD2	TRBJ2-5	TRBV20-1	CSARPRTSGGETQYF	TGCAGTGCTAGACCCAGGACTAGCGGGGGAGAGACCCAGTACTTC
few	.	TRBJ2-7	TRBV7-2	CAIPAVRAYEQYF	TGTGCCATCCCGGCGGTGCGGGCGTACGAGCAGTACTTC
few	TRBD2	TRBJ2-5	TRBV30	CAWSVGLAVRETQYF	TGTGCCTGGAGTGTGGGACTAGCTGTCCGAGAGACCCAGTACTTC
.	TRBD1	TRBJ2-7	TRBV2	CASLRTPTFGTGGYEQYF	TGTGCCAGCCTTCGAACACCCACCTTCGGGACAGGGGGCTACGAGCAGTACTTC
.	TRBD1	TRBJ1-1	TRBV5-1	CASSAGQGSRVSTEAFF	TGCGCCAGCAGCGCGGGACAGGGGAGTCGCGTTAGCACTGAAGCTTTCTTT
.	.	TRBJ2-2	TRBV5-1	CASSLAQGLTGELFF	TGCGCCAGCAGCTTGGCCCAGGGGTTGACCGGGGAGCTGTTTTTT
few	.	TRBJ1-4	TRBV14	CASSQDYGQAAREKLFF	TGTGCCAGCAGCCAAGATTACGGTCAGGCGGCGCGCGAAAAACTGTTTTTT
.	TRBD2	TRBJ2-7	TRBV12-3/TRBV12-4	CASSSRLAGATYELYF	TGTGCCAGCAGTTCCAGACTAGCGGGGGCCACCTACGAGCTGTACTTC
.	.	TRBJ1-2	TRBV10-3	CAISERQGSANYGYTF	TGTGCCATCAGTGAGAGGCAGGGCTCAGCTAACTATGGCTACACCTTC
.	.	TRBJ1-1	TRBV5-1	CASSPRERTEAFF	TGCGCCAGCAGCCCCAGGGAGCGCACTGAAGCTTTCTTT
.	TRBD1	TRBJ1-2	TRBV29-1	CSVGQGIDGYTF	TGCAGCGTTGGACAGGGAATCGATGGCTACACCTTC
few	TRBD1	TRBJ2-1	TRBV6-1	CATGLPGQGVNEQFF	TGTGCCACAGGTCTACCGGGACAGGGTGTAAATGAGCAGTTCTTC
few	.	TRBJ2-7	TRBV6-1	CASSRGDDIYEQYF	TGTGCCAGCAGTAGGGGCGACGACATTTACGAGCAGTACTTC
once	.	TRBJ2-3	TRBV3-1	CASSPGISRTDTQYF	TGTGCCAGCAGCCCGGGGATTAGCCGCACAGATACGCAGTATTTT
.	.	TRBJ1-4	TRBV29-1	CSVRSSGLGEKLFF	TGCAGCGTCCGATCTTCAGGGTTAGGAGAAAAACTGTTTTTT
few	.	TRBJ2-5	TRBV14	CASSQDEPQETQYF	TGTGCCAGCAGCCAAGATGAGCCCCAAGAGACCCAGTACTTC
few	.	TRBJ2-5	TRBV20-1	CSAPSSAETQYF	TGCAGTGCGCCGTCTAGTGCGGAGACCCAGTACTTC
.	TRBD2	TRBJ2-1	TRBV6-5	CASSYYPSGGHNEQFF	TGTGCCAGCAGTTACTACCCTAGCGGGGGGCACAATGAGCAGTTCTTC
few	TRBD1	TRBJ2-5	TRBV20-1	CSAPTGTGGFQETQYF	TGCAGTGCGCCTACCGGGACAGGGGGCTTCCAAGAGACCCAGTACTTC
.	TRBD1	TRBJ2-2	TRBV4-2	CATEQGGGTGELFF	TGTGCCACCGAACAGGGGGGTGGCACCGGGGAGCTGTTTTTT
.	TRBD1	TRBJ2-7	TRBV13	CASSPTTGTGSFYEQYF	TGTGCCAGCAGCCCTACAACCGGGACAGGGTCCTTCTACGAGCAGTACTTC
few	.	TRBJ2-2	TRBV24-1	CATSDPYGELFF	TGTGCCACCAGTGACCCCTACGGGGAGCTGTTTTTT
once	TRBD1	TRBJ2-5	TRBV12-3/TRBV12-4	CVSRLEHDRTGGQYF	TGTGTCAGCAGATTGGAACACGACAGGACAGGGGGCCAGTACTTC
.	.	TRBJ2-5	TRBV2	CASSEVRAGGRETQYF	TGTGCCAGCAGTGAAGTCAGGGCTGGGGGTAGGGAGACCCAGTACTTC
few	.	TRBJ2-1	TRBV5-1	CASSLDQGGSYNEQFF	TGCGCCAGCAGCTTGGACCAGGGCGGCTCCTACAATGAGCAGTTCTTC
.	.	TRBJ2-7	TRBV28	CASSFAGSSGPYEQYF	TGTGCCAGCAGTTTTGCGGGGTCGAGCGGACCCTACGAGCAGTACTTC
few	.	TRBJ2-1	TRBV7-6	CASSLKQPNEQFF	TGTGCCAGCAGCTTAAAGCAGCCGAATGAGCAGTTCTTC
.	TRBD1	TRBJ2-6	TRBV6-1	CASIGQGLAGANVLTF	TGTGCCAGCATTGGACAGGGGCTTGCTGGGGCCAACGTCCTGACTTTC
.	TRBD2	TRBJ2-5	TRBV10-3	CAIKPGLAKETQYF	TGTGCCATCAAACCGGGACTAGCAAAAGAGACCCAGTACTTC
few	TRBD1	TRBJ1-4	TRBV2	CASSSTPGGGEKLFF	TGTGCCAGCAGCTCTACCCCAGGGGGCGGTGAAAAACTGTTTTTT
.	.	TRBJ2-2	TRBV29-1	CSAGVGEELFF	TGCAGCGCTGGGGTCGGTGAGGAGCTGTTTTTT
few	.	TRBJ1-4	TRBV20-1	CSAPAWGTNEKLFF	TGCAGTGCCCCGGCGTGGGGCACTAATGAAAAACTGTTTTTT
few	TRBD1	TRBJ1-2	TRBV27	CASSLSKGTGVYGYTF	TGTGCCAGCAGTTTAAGTAAGGGGACAGGGGTCTATGGCTACACCTTC
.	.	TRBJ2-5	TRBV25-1	CASSESGTSQGETQYF	TGTGCCAGCAGTGAGTCCGGGACCTCCCAAGGGGAGACCCAGTACTTC
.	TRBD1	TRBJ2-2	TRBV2	CARKRGQGYGELFF	TGTGCCAGGAAGCGAGGACAGGGATACGGGGAGCTGTTTTTT
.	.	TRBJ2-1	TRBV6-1	CASSEAGQLGQFF	TGTGCCAGCAGTGAAGCGGGGCAACTCGGGCAGTTCTTC
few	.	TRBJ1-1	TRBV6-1	CASRRGEVLNTEAFF	TGTGCCTCTCGGCGGGGGGAGGTTTTGAACACTGAAGCTTTCTTT
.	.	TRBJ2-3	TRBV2	CASQPNTDTQYF	TGTGCCAGCCAACCCAACACAGATACGCAGTATTTT
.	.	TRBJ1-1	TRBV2	CASSEAGRGESEAFF	TGTGCCAGCAGTGAAGCGGGCAGGGGAGAATCTGAAGCTTTCTTT
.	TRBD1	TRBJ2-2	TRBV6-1	CASSPHRGRLYTGELFF	TGTGCCAGCAGTCCTCACAGGGGGCGATTATACACCGGGGAGCTGTTTTTT
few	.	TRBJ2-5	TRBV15	CATSRDGLREETQYF	TGTGCCACCAGCAGAGATGGGCTCAGGGAGGAGACCCAGTACTTC
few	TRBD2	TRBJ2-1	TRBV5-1	CASSFLAGSESNGQFF	TGCGCCAGCAGCTTCCTAGCGGGGTCGGAGAGCAATGGGCAGTTCTTC
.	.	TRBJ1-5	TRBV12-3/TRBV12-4	CASSPDSPNQPQHF	TGTGCCAGCAGCCCAGACAGCCCCAATCAGCCCCAGCATTTT
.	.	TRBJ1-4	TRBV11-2	CASSLRALQGKLFF	TGTGCCAGCAGCTTAAGAGCCCTCCAAGGAAAACTGTTTTTT
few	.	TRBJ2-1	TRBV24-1	CATSDLPNEQFF	TGTGCCACCAGTGATTTGCCCAATGAGCAGTTCTTC
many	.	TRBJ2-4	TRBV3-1	CASSPASEGNIQYF	TGTGCCAGCAGCCCAGCCTCGGAAGGAAACATTCAGTACTTC
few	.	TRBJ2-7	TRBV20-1	CSARDRRGTTYEQYF	TGCAGTGCTAGAGATCGCCGGGGAACTACCTACGAGCAGTACTTC
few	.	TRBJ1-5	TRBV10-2	CASSGGGLGQPQHF	TGCGCCAGCAGTGGAGGGGGGCTGGGTCAGCCCCAGCATTTT
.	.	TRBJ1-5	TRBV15	CATSGMRNQPQHF	TGTGCCACCAGCGGGATGCGCAATCAGCCCCAGCATTTT